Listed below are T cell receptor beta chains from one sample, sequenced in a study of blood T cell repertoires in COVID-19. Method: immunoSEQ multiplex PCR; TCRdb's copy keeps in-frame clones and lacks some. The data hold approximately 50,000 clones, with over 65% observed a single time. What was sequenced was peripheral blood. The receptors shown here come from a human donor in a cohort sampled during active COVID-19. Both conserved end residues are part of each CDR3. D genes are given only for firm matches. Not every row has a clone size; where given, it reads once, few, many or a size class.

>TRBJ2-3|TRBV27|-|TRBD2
CASSRGPMNLAGGTDTQYF
TGTGCCAGCAGTCGAGGACCTATGAATCTAGCGGGGGGCACAGATACGCAGTATTTT
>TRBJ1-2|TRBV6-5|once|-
CASWRQVPGYTF
TGTGCCAGCTGGCGACAGGTCCCTGGCTACACCTTC
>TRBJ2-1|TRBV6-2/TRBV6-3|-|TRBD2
CASSPGGGQNQFF
TGTGCCAGCAGCCCCGGGGGGGGACAAAATCAGTTCTTC
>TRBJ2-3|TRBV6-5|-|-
CASRPRGYDTQYF
TGTGCCAGCAGACCCAGGGGCTATGATACGCAGTATTTT
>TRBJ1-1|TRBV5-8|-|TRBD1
CASSFNRGTTTEAFF
TGTGCCAGCAGCTTTAACAGGGGGACCACGACTGAAGCTTTCTTT
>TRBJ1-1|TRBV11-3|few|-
CASSRRGTTEAFF
TGTGCCAGCAGCCGACGGGGGACCACTGAAGCTTTCTTT
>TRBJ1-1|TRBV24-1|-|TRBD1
CATRTGTGGVFF
TGTGCCACCAGGACCGGGACAGGCGGAGTTTTCTTT
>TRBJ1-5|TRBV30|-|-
CAWSLRTTDNQPQHF
TGTGCCTGGAGTCTCCGGACAACTGACAATCAGCCCCAGCATTTT
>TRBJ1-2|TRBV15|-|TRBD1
CATSATGGGPYGYTF
TGTGCCACCAGCGCGACAGGGGGGGGGCCCTATGGCTACACCTTC
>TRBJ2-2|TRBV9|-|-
CASSVVRSGELFF
TGTGCCAGCAGCGTAGTTCGGTCCGGGGAGCTGTTTTTT
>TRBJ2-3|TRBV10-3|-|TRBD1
CAISEPTGGPTDTQYF
TGTGCCATCAGTGAGCCAACAGGGGGCCCCACAGATACGCAGTATTTT
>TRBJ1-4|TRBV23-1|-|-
CASLSPDSPTNEKLFF
TGCGCCAGCTTATCGCCTGACAGTCCAACTAATGAAAAACTGTTTTTT
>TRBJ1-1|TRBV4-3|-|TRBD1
CASSYTGGVMNTEAFF
TGCGCCAGCAGCTACACAGGGGGGGTTATGAACACTGAAGCTTTCTTT
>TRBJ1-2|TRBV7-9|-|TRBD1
CASTTRTGDGYTF
TGTGCCAGCACCACTAGGACAGGGGATGGCTACACCTTC
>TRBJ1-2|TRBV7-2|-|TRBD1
CASSTNHRGRYGYTF
TGTGCCAGCAGCACAAACCACAGGGGGAGGTATGGCTACACCTTC
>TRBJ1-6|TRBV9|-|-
CASSGTATLVPNSPLHF
TGTGCCAGCAGCGGGACAGCAACTCTTGTACCTAATTCACCCCTCCACTTT
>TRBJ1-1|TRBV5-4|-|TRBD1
CASSPRGQGQAFF
TGTGCCAGCAGCCCCAGGGGGCAGGGGCAAGCTTTCTTT
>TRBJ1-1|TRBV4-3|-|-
CASSHARTDTEAFF
TGCGCCAGCAGCCACGCCAGGACAGACACTGAAGCTTTCTTT
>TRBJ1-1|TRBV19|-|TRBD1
CASSRTGDTEAFF
TGTGCCAGTAGTAGGACAGGGGACACTGAAGCTTTCTTT